The clone carrying this T cell receptor beta chain was counted at least ten times. The data were obtained in a study of regulatory T cells in long-lasting Graves disease. Time point noted: newly diagnosed GD, antithyroid drugs for less than 3 months. Isolated PBMC RNA provided the starting material for the TCR library. The CDR3 runs 14 residues. Germline loops: CDR1 DFQATT, CDR2 SNEGSKA (reference sequence). V lost 3 bases, J lost 6 bases, and 16 bases lay in between. Building of the TCR beta libraries involved iRepertoire HTBI primers and Arm-PCR of CDR3 regions. TCRdb passed the multiplex PCR reads through MiXCR, listing each CDR3 protein once. Counted here are some 250,000 distinct CDR3 sequences, roughly a fifth occurring once; the ten biggest clones make up roughly 14%.

This receptor was taken from a female donor with Graves disease. The chain joins TRBV20-1 to TRBJ2-3, with D perhaps matching TRBD1 or TRBD2 (6 bases each). The sample consisted of peripheral blood mononuclear cells (PBMCs), taken at new diagnosis, from a patient treated with antithyroid drugs. The CDR3 is CSASGGGSSDTQYF. CDR3 coding DNA: TGCAGTGCTAGCGGGGGCGGATCATCCGATACGCAGTATTTT.